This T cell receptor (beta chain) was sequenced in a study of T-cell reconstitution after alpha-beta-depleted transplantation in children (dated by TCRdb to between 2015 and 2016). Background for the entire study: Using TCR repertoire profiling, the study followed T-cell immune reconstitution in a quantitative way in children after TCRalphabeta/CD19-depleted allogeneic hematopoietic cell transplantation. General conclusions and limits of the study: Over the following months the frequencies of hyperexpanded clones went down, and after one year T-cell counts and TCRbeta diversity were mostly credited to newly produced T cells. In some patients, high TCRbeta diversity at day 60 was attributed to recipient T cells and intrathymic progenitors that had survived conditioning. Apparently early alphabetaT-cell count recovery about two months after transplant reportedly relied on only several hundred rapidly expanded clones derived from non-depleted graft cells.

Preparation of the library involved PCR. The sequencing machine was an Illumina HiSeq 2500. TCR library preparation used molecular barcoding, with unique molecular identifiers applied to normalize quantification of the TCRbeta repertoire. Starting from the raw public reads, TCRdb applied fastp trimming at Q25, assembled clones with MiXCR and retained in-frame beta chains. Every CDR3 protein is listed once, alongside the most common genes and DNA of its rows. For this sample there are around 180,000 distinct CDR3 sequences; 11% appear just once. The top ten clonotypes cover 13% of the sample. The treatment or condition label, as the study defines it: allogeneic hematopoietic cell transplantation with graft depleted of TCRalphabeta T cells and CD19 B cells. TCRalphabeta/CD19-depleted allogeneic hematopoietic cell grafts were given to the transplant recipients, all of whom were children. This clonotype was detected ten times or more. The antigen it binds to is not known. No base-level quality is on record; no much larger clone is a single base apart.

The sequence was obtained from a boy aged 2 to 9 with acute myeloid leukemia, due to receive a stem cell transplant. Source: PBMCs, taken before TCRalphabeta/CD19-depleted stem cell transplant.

The sequence in DNA is TGTGCCAGCAGCTTAACAGAAGGAAACGCCAAAAACATTCAGTACTTC. Its translation reads: CASSLTEGNAKNIQYF. The chain is encoded by TRBV7-8 joined to TRBJ2-4; no D segment can be confidently identified. Based on the germline V gene, the CDR1 and CDR2 sequences are SGHVS and FQNEAQ. The CDR3, cysteine through phenylalanine, is 16 amino acids long. Only the CDR3 portion is preserved as DNA: 48 bases, with reading frame beginning at the first base. The junction carries 12 bases between V and J, which are trimmed by 2 bases and 1 base respectively.